These 28 T cell receptor beta chains were all obtained from the same sample, sequenced in a study of T cells after yellow fever vaccination. One entry per CDR3 protein, called by TCRdb with MiXCR from the 5' RACE reads. The repertoire holds hundreds of thousands of distinct CDR3 sequences, with around 20% as singletons. This specimen consisted of PBMCs, obtained before the yellow fever booster vaccination. Every receptor here comes from a man younger than 30 who received the YFV17D yellow fever vaccine.

This clonotype was seen a few times. The V gene is TRBV12-3 or TRBV12-4, the J gene TRBJ1-2; D is unresolved. Trimming removed 5 bases from V and 4 bases from J, with 8 bases in between. The CDR3 totals 12 residues. The CDR3 DNA reads as TGTGCCAGCAGTGCCGGATTCTATGGCTACACCTTC. Translation: CASSAGFYGYTF.

This clonotype was seen more than once but under ten times. The chain couples TRBV7-9 to TRBJ2-3; possible D gene TRBD1, 6 bases. V was pared by 4 bases and J by 1 base, with 21 bases between. The V gene's germline CDR1 is SEHNR and CDR2 FQNEAQ (reference sequence). The CDR3 length is 18 residues. The CDR3 spells CASSSTYLRGIGTDTQYF. DNA for the CDR3: TGTGCCAGCAGCTCTACCTACCTCAGGGGAATTGGCACAGATACGCAGTATTTT.

This clonotype has a single count. This rearrangement joins TRBV29-1 to TRBJ1-1, with D maybe TRBD1 (6 bases). Germline lookup yields CDR1 SQVTM and CDR2 ANQGSEA. Trimming took 6 bases from V and 0 from J, leaving 17 bases between them. CDR3 length: 15 residues. CDR3 region: CSVKKDRPMNTEAFF. As DNA, the CDR3 is TGCAGCGTGAAAAAGGACAGACCTATGAACACTGAAGCTTTCTTT.

This clonotype was detected ten times or more. V usage is TRBV29-1 and J usage is TRBJ2-5; the D gene is possibly TRBD1 (8 bases). Looked up from germline, CDR1 is SQVTM and CDR2 is ANQGSEA. The ends were cut back, 5 bases at V and 1 base at J, with 11 bases in the middle. This CDR3 contains 13 residues. The CDR3 DNA reads as TGCAGCGTTAGCGGGACAGGCCAAGAGACCCAGTACTTC. It specifies CSVSGTGQETQYF.

The gene calls are TRBV3-1 and TRBJ1-1; unclear D gene. The CDR3 sequence is 12 residues long. The germline gives CDR1 LGHDT, CDR2 YNNKEL (reference sequence). V was clipped by 5 bases and J by 1 base, with 5 bases between them. Written as DNA, the CDR3 is TGTGCCAGCAGCGAAAGGAACACTGAAGCTTTCTTT. It codes for CASSERNTEAFF.

This clonotype was seen more than once but under ten times. The chain is built from TRBV9 and TRBJ2-4; 8 bases match TRBD2. With V trimmed by 6 bases and J by 3 bases, 17 bases remained unmatched. The CDR3 sequence is 18 residues long. The germline V gene encodes CDR1 SGDLS and CDR2 YYNGEE. The CDR3 DNA reads as TGTGCCAGCACCCCGGGGTCGGGGGGGCAGGGCTTCAAAAACATTCAGTACTTC. Translated, it gives CASTPGSGGQGFKNIQYF. Variable domain in full (rest from reference TRBV9 and TRBJ2-4): DSGVTQTPKHLITATGQRVTLRCSPRSGDLSVYWYQQSLDQGLQFLIQYYNGEERAKGNILERFSAQQFPDLHSELNLSSLELGDSALYFCASTPGSGGQGFKNIQYFGAGTRLSVL.

This clonotype was detected many times. The V and J genes are TRBV29-1 and TRBJ1-5; D ambiguous. V lost 4 bases, J lost 3 bases, and 7 bases lay in between. The germline gives CDR1 SQVTM, CDR2 ANQGSEA. This CDR3 has 12 amino acids. CDR3 residues: CSVGAVNQPQHF. The CDR3 region has the DNA TGCAGCGTTGGGGCAGTCAATCAGCCCCAGCATTTT.

This clonotype appeared a few times. The rearrangement uses TRBV5-1 and TRBJ2-3; maybe TRBD1 (5 bases). The V gene lost 2 bases and the J gene lost 4 bases, with 8 bases spanning the gap. In germline, CDR1 is SGHRS, CDR2 YFSETQ. This CDR3 comprises 13 residues. The CDR3 region has the DNA TGCGCCAGCAGCTTTACCAGGGCAGATACGCAGTATTTT. This sequence encodes CASSFTRADTQYF.

This clonotype was counted a few times. CDR3 amino acids: CSAREAVKETQYF. The CDR3 DNA reads TGCAGTGCTAGGGAGGCGGTAAAAGAGACCCAGTACTTC. This chain links TRBV20-1 with TRBJ2-5, with D perhaps TRBD2 (5 bases). Germline CDR1 and CDR2: DFQATT and SNEGSKA (reference sequence). The CDR3 covers 13 residues. The V end lost 3 bases, the J end lost 3 bases, and 11 bases lay between the germline ends.

This sequence joins TRBV7-2 and TRBJ1-1, with D tentatively TRBD1 (6 bases). Trimming took 5 bases from V and 4 from J, leaving 20 bases between them. The CDR3 contains 16 residues. The germline gives CDR1 SGHTA, CDR2 FQGNSA. The CDR3 reads CASSRMGGAPLTEAFF. CDR3 DNA: TGTGCCAGCAGCCGGATGGGGGGGGCCCCCCTCACTGAAGCTTTCTTT.

The rearrangement joins TRBV29-1 to TRBJ2-5, with 12 bases matching TRBD1. Trimming cost V 7 bases and J 5 bases; bases outside gene matches: 5. There are 13 residues in the CDR3. Germline lookup yields CDR1 SQVTM and CDR2 ANQGSEA. The CDR3 loop is CSARDRGLETQYF. DNA for the CDR3: TGCAGCGCCCGGGACAGGGGGCTGGAGACCCAGTACTTC.

This clonotype was counted a few times. The rearrangement joins TRBV28 to TRBJ2-2; possibly TRBD1 for D (5 bases). The CDR3 extends over 13 amino acids. Germline V gives CDR1 MDHEN, CDR2 SYDVKM. Trimming shortened V by 6 bases and J by 7 bases, and 12 bases separated the two germline ends. The CDR3 here is CASRRQFIGELFF. As DNA, the CDR3 is TGTGCCAGCAGAAGACAGTTTATCGGGGAGCTGTTTTTT.

This clonotype was detected a few times. V and J are TRBV7-6 and TRBJ2-1; possibly TRBD1 for D (6 bases). CDR1 and CDR2 from the germline V gene are SGHVS and FNYEAQ. Trimming removed 10 bases from V and 3 bases from J, with 16 bases in between. The CDR3 loop spans 14 amino acids. The CDR3 nucleotides read TGTGCCACCACGGTGGGGGCGTACTACAATGAGCAGTTCTTC. Its protein product is CATTVGAYYNEQFF.

This clonotype has at least ten counts. The rearrangement links TRBV10-3 to TRBJ2-7; 9 nucleotides line up with TRBD2. The J segment lost 5 bases and the V segment lost 10 bases, leaving 6 bases of the junction unmatched. The CDR3 runs to 12 residues. CDR1 and CDR2 from the germline V gene are ENHRY and SYGVKD. The CDR3 loop is CASRGGANEQYF. DNA of the CDR3: TGTGCCAGCCGCGGGGGGGCGAACGAGCAGTACTTC.

CDR3 residues: CASSNGPTDTQYF. In nucleotides, the CDR3 is TGTGCCAGCAGTAACGGACCCACAGATACGCAGTATTTT. The chain joins TRBV27 to TRBJ2-3; no firm D call. Trimming cost V 5 bases and J 2 bases, with 8 bases left between them. The CDR3 spans 13 residues. The germline gives CDR1 MNHEY, CDR2 SMNVEV (reference sequence).

The chain has TRBV2 and TRBJ2-1; the D is unclear. The CDR3 loop spans 13 amino acids. V gave up 8 bases and J gave up 6 bases, with 14 bases separating them. Germline assignment: CDR1 SNHLY and CDR2 FYNNEI. The CDR3 loop is CASGQSKSNEQFF. The CDR3 DNA follows: TGTGCCAGCGGCCAGTCTAAGAGCAATGAGCAGTTCTTC.

This clonotype showed up just a few times. The J gene is TRBJ1-2, the V gene TRBV5-1; maybe TRBD1 (6 bases). Trimming left V 4 bases short and J 0 bases short, with 13 bases between. Per germline, CDR1 SGHRS and CDR2 YFSETQ. The CDR3 extends over 15 amino acids. The CDR3 loop is CASSGGQTANYGYTF. For the CDR3, the DNA is TGCGCCAGCAGCGGAGGACAGACGGCTAACTATGGCTACACCTTC.

The J gene is TRBJ2-3, the V gene TRBV7-2; 13 nucleotides match TRBD2. CDR1 is SGHTA and CDR2 is FQGNSA in the germline V gene. The J segment lost 5 bases and the V segment lost 3 bases, leaving 5 bases of the junction unmatched. The CDR3 contains 16 residues. CDR3 in DNA: TGTGCCAGCAGCTTCGGGACTAGCGGGGCGGGAGATACGCAGTATTTT. This gives the protein CASSFGTSGAGDTQYF.

This clonotype was detected only a few times. Here the CDR3 reads CASSSPTGENTEAFF. The CDR3 DNA reads TGCGCCAGCAGCTCCCCGACAGGAGAGAACACTGAAGCTTTCTTT. V gene TRBV5-1 combines with J gene TRBJ1-1; tentative D call: TRBD1 (6 bases). The ends were cut back, 3 bases at V and 1 base at J, with 13 bases in the middle. The V gene's germline CDR1 is SGHRS and CDR2 YFSETQ. This CDR3 spans 15 amino acids.

In this sample, this clonotype turned up a few times. The chain joins TRBV7-9 to TRBJ2-2, with 12 bases that match TRBD2. Germline values: CDR1 SEHNR, CDR2 FQNEAQ (reference sequence). The length of the CDR3 is 16 residues. V shed 5 bases, J shed 5 bases, and the junction held 6 bases outside the gene matches. Here the CDR3 DNA reads TGTGCCAGCAGCCGACTAGCGGGGGTCAGGACCGGGGAGCTGTTTTTT. This gives the protein CASSRLAGVRTGELFF.

This clonotype was seen more than once but under ten times. The chain has TRBV20-1 and TRBJ2-1; no definite D call. This CDR3 is built from 17 residues. CDR1 and CDR2 (germline): DFQATT, SNEGSKA (reference sequence). V was clipped by 1 base and J by 9 bases, with 25 bases between them. CDR3: CSARGPEEKRHLIEQFF. In DNA, the CDR3 is TGCAGTGCTAGAGGCCCCGAAGAAAAAAGGCATCTAATTGAGCAGTTCTTC.

The chain uses TRBV12-3 or TRBV12-4 and TRBJ1-1; D is unresolved. V lost 6 bases and J lost 1, with 6 bases in between. This CDR3 comprises 12 residues. The CDR3: CASSYPNTEAFF. The CDR3, as DNA: TGTGCCAGCAGCTACCCGAACACTGAAGCTTTCTTT.

This clonotype was picked up a small number of times. This chain uses TRBV27 with TRBJ1-1, with D possibly being TRBD1 (5 bases). The germline V and J ends were trimmed by 1 base and 5 bases, with 11 bases remaining between them. The germline gives CDR1 MNHEY, CDR2 SMNVEV (reference sequence). The CDR3 runs 14 residues. The CDR3 sequence is CASSLFQGGTEAFF. The CDR3 nucleotides are TGTGCCAGCAGTTTATTTCAGGGTGGGACTGAAGCTTTCTTT.

This clonotype was seen a handful of times. The gene calls are TRBV29-1 and TRBJ2-2; D may be TRBD2 (5 bases). The germline V gene has CDR1 SQVTM and CDR2 ANQGSEA. V was clipped by 6 bases and J by 3 bases, with 20 bases between them. CDR3 length: 16 amino acids. The CDR3 nucleotides read TGCAGCGTGTCGCGCCTGGGCGGGCGGGACACCGGGGAGCTGTTTTTT. Amino acids: CSVSRLGGRDTGELFF.

This clonotype was detected only a few times. This rearrangement joins TRBV7-9 to TRBJ2-5; D remains ambiguous. V lost 3 bases and J 7 bases, leaving 12 bases between the germline ends. The CDR3 contains 13 residues. CDR1 SEHNR and CDR2 FQNEAQ come from the germline V gene (reference sequence). As DNA, the CDR3 is TGTGCCAGCAGCTTCCCGGATCGAGCGACCCAGTACTTC. Protein: CASSFPDRATQYF.

This rearrangement joins TRBV4-3 to TRBJ1-1; D gene unclear. Deletions cut 1 base from V and 1 base from J, with 13 bases between. The CDR3 is made up of 16 amino acids. Looked up from germline, CDR1 is LGHNA and CDR2 is YSLEER. The CDR3 sequence: CASSQVTNTPNTEAFF. CDR3 bases: TGCGCCAGCAGCCAAGTAACCAACACCCCGAACACTGAAGCTTTCTTT.

The CDR3 nucleotides read TGTGCCATCAGTGAGTCCCTGACTAGCGCCTACAATGAGCAGTTCTTC. It translates to CAISESLTSAYNEQFF. V is TRBV10-3 and J is TRBJ2-1; TRBD2 aligns across 8 bases. Germline assignment: CDR1 ENHRY and CDR2 SYGVKD. The J segment lost 2 bases and the V segment lost 0 bases, leaving 3 bases of the junction unmatched. The CDR3 length is 16 residues.

This rearrangement joins TRBV28 to TRBJ2-2; 10 nucleotides align to TRBD1. The V gene end was trimmed by 3 bases and the J gene end by 6 bases; junction bases not matched to a gene: 7. Per germline, CDR1 MDHEN and CDR2 SYDVKM. The CDR3 sequence is 16 residues long. CDR3 sequence (DNA): TGTGCCAGCAGTTTGGGGACAGGGGTCGGCTCCGGGGAGCTGTTTTTT. It codes for CASSLGTGVGSGELFF.